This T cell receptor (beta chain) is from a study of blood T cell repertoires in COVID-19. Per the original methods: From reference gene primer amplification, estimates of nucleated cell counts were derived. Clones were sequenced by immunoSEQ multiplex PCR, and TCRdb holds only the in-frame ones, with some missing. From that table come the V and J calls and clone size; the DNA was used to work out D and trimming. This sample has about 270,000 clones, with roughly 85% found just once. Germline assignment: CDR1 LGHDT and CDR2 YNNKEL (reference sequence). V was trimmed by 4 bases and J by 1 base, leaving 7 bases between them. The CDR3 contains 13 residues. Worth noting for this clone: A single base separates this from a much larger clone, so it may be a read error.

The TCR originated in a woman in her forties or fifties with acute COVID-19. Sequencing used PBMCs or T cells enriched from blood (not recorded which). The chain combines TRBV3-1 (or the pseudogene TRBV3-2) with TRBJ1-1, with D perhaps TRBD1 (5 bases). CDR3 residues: CASSPGQNTEAFF. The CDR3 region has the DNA TGTGCCAGCAGCCCTGGACAGAACACTGAAGCTTTCTTT.